The rows below give T cell receptor beta chains drawn from one sample of a study of blood T cell repertoires in COVID-19. Measured with immunoSEQ multiplex PCR; TCRdb has only the in-frame clones, and not every one. The table includes around 37,000 clones, 75% to 95% detected once. The source material was peripheral blood. These receptors all come from an elderly woman with acute or convalescent COVID-19. Both conserved end residues are part of each CDR3. A D gene is named only where the DNA matches it firmly. Clone size is given for some rows only: seen once, a few or many times, or a class if the clone is expanded.

>TRBJ1-1|.|TRBD1|TRBV2|14
TGTGCCAGCAGGACAGGGGACACGAACACTGAAGCTTTCTTT
CASRTGDTNTEAFF
>TRBJ2-7|once|TRBD1|TRBV11-1|15
TGTGCCAGCAGCTTATTCCGGACAGGGGGCTACGAGCAGTACTTC
CASSLFRTGGYEQYF
>TRBJ2-7|.|.|TRBV5-1|12
TGCGCCAGCAGCGTACAGGGAAACGAGCAGTACTTC
CASSVQGNEQYF
>TRBJ2-3|.|.|TRBV11-2|15
TGTGCCAGCAGCTTATTACCCGCAGGCACAGATACGCAGTATTTT
CASSLLPAGTDTQYF
>TRBJ2-2|once|TRBD1|TRBV18|18
TGTGCCAGCTCATCTCGGACAGGGACGGTGGCGAACACCGGGGAGCTGTTTTTT
CASSSRTGTVANTGELFF
>TRBJ2-2|.|.|TRBV24-1|14
TGTGCCACCAGTGAACAGGAGAACACCGGGGAGCTGTTTTTT
CATSEQENTGELFF
>TRBJ2-7|once|TRBD2|TRBV19|15
TGTGCCAGTAGTTTAAAATCGACTAGCGAAGACGAGCAGTACTTC
CASSLKSTSEDEQYF
>TRBJ1-6|.|.|TRBV4-1|14
TGCGCCAGCAGCCAAGGGATCGGGAGTTCACCCCTCCACTTT
CASSQGIGSSPLHF
>TRBJ1-1|.|TRBD1|TRBV18|15
TGTGCCAGCTCACAAAAGGGACAGGGGGACACTGAAGCTTTCTTT
CASSQKGQGDTEAFF
>TRBJ2-3|.|TRBD2|TRBV6-6|15
TGTGCCAGCAGCCGACTAGCGGGGGGGGCAGATACGCAGTATTTT
CASSRLAGGADTQYF
>TRBJ2-1|.|.|TRBV7-2|12
TGTGCCAGCAGCTTCACGACTGGAGAGCAGTTCTTC
CASSFTTGEQFF
>TRBJ2-5|.|.|TRBV11-2|13
TGTGCCAGCAGCTCGACTGATCAAGAGACCCAGTACTTC
CASSSTDQETQYF
>TRBJ2-5|.|TRBD1|TRBV6-5|14
TGTGCCAGCACCCAGGGACAGGGGGGAGAGACCCAGTACTTC
CASTQGQGGETQYF
>TRBJ1-2|.|TRBD1|TRBV29-1|12
TGCAGCATAAACCGGGACAGCTATGGCTACACCTTC
CSINRDSYGYTF
>TRBJ1-1|.|.|TRBV9|14
TGTGCCAGCAGCCCCATCGGTTCAAACACTGAAGCTTTCTTT
CASSPIGSNTEAFF
>TRBJ1-2|.|.|TRBV12-3/TRBV12-4|11
TGTGCCAGCAGACGGTACTATGGCTACACCTTC
CASRRYYGYTF
>TRBJ1-1|few|.|TRBV9|15
TGTGCCAGCAGCGTATCCAATGGCGGGCCCCATGAAGCTTTCTTT
CASSVSNGGPHEAFF
>TRBJ2-5|.|TRBD2|TRBV7-2|17
TGTGCCAGCAGCTTAACGTCCAGCGGGGGGGCAAGGGCGACCCAGTACTTC
CASSLTSSGGARATQYF
>TRBJ2-1|.|.|TRBV24-1|16
TGTGCCACCAGTGACTCCGGACAGAAACGATTCGATGAGCAGTTCTTC
CATSDSGQKRFDEQFF
>TRBJ2-1|few|TRBD2|TRBV6-2/TRBV6-3|15
TGTGCCAGCAGTAGGCGGGGGGGCGTTTACAATGAGCAGTTCTTC
CASSRRGGVYNEQFF
>TRBJ1-6|few|.|TRBV11-1|13
TGTGCCAGCAGCTTGACAGCCAATTCACCCCTCCACTTT
CASSLTANSPLHF
>TRBJ2-3|.|.|TRBV30|14
TGTGCCTGGAGTGTAGGCAGGGTGACAGATACGCAGTATTTT
CAWSVGRVTDTQYF
>TRBJ1-2|.|TRBD1|TRBV5-1|15
TGCGCCAGCACCTGGACAGGTGGGACTAACTATGGCTACACCTTC
CASTWTGGTNYGYTF
>TRBJ2-2|.|TRBD2|TRBV7-6|15
TGTGCCAGCAGCCCGCGGGGGGGCTGGACCGGGGAGCTGTTTTTT
CASSPRGGWTGELFF
>TRBJ1-2|.|.|TRBV18|16
TGTGCCAGCTCGACGGACAGTTACTTAACTAACTATGGCTACACCTTC
CASSTDSYLTNYGYTF
>TRBJ2-2|.|.|TRBV2|14
TGTGCCAGCAGGCGGGACCTAGCGAATGGGGAGCTGTTTTTT
CASRRDLANGELFF
>TRBJ1-1|.|.|TRBV5-1|16
TGCGCCAGCAGCACTCAAACCGGGACACCAGACACTGAAGCTTTCTTT
CASSTQTGTPDTEAFF
>TRBJ1-5|.|TRBD1|TRBV2|15
TGTGCCAGCAGTCGGACAGGGGGTAGCAATCAGCCCCAGCATTTT
CASSRTGGSNQPQHF
>TRBJ1-2|.|.|TRBV5-1|15
TGCGCCAGCAGCGTGTCGGGGGAGGTTGGCTATGGCTACACCTTC
CASSVSGEVGYGYTF
>TRBJ2-6|.|.|TRBV18|15
TGTGCCAGCTCAGGCAGGCTGGCAGGGGCCAACGTCCTGACTTTC
CASSGRLAGANVLTF
>TRBJ2-3|.|.|TRBV7-9|17
TGTGCCAGCAGCCTAACGGGGTGGGGAGCGGGCACAGATACGCAGTATTTT
CASSLTGWGAGTDTQYF
>TRBJ1-1|.|TRBD1|TRBV7-3|13
TGTGCCAGCAGCTTTGACAGGGCCACTGAAGCTTTCTTT
CASSFDRATEAFF
>TRBJ2-2|.|.|TRBV5-1|15
TGCGCCAGCAGCTTGCTAGCCCTGAACACCGGGGAGCTGTTTTTT
CASSLLALNTGELFF